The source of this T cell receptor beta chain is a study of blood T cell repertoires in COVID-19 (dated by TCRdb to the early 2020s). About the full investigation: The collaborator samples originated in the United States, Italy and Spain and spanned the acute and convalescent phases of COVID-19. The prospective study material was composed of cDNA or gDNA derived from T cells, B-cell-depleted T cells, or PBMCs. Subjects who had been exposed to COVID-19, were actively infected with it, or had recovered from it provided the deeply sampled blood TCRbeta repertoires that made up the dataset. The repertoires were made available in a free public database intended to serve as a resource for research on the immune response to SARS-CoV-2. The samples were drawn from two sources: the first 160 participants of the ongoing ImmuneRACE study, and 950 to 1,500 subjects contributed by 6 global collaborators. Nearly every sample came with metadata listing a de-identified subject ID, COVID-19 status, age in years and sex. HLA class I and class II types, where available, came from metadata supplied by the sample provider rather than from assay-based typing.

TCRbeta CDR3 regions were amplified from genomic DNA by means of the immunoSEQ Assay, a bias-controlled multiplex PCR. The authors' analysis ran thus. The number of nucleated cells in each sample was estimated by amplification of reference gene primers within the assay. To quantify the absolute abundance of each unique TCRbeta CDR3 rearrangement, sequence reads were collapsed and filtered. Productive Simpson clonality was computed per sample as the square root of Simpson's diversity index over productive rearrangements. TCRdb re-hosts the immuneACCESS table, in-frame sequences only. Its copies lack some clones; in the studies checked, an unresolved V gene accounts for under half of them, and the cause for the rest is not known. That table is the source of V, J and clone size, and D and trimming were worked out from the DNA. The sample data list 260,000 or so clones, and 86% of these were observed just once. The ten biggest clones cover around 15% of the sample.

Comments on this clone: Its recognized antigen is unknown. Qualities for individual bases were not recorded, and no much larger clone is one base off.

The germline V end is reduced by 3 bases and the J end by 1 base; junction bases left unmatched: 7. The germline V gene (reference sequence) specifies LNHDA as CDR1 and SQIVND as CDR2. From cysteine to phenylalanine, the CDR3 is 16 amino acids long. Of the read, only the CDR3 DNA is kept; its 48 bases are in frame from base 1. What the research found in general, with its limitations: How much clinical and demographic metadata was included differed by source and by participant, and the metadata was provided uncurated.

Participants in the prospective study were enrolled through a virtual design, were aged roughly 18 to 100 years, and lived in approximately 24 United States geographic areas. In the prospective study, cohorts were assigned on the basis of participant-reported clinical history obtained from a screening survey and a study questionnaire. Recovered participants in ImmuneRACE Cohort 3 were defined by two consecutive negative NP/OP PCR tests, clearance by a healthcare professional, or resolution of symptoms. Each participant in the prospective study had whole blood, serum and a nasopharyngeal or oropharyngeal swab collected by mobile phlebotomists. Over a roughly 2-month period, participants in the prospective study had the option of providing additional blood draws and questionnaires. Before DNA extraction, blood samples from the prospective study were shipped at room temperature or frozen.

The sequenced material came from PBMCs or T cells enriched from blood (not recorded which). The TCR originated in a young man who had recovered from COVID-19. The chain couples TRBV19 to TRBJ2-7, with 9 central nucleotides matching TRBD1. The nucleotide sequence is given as TGTGCCAGTAGTATTAAGGGACAGGGTCTTTCCTACGAGCAGTACTTC. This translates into CASSIKGQGLSYEQYF.